This T cell receptor (beta chain) emerged from a study of blood T cell repertoires in COVID-19. Study at large: PBMCs, B-cell-depleted T cells, or T cells provided the cDNA or gDNA that made up the material.

TCRdb's table, derived via immunoSEQ multiplex PCR, lists solely in-frame clones and lacks some. The table lists 66,000 or so clones, 80% of them singletons, with around 10% in the top ten. The CDR3 runs to 16 residues. V lost 0 bases to trimming and J lost 4 bases, with 12 bases between them. CDR1 MGHRA and CDR2 YSYEKL come from the germline V gene. The clonotype comes from a human donor in a cohort sampled during active COVID-19. V is TRBV4-1 and J is TRBJ2-2; D is possibly TRBD1 (5 bases). The sequencing sample was made of peripheral blood. In DNA, the CDR3 is TGCGCCAGCAGCCAAGATAGCAGGGTGGGCACCGGGGAGCTGTTTTTT. Its protein product is CASSQDSRVGTGELFF.